This T cell receptor (beta chain) derives from a study of lymphopenia after photon versus proton radiotherapy. Study conclusions and caveats: In patients who died, overall survival fell as post-nadir TCR diversity dropped more. After lymphocyte nadir, photon-treated repertoires showed oligoclonal expansion, especially CD8+ Temra. Authors raise, but do not show, better survival with proton therapy. Relative stability marked proton patients; photon patients lost diversity and naive cells.

The CDR3 runs to 12 residues. With 7 bases removed from V and 2 bases from J, the gap between germline ends came to 7 bases. Looked up from germline, CDR1 is SNHLY and CDR2 is FYNNEI. Assay used: immunoSEQ multiplex PCR; TCRdb lists only in-frame clones, some missing. The sample records over 15,000 clones, 85% to 90% being singletons. On this clone: Its target is not known.

The chain has TRBV2 and TRBJ2-3; a possible D gene is TRBD2 (5 bases). The receptor was derived from a man between 70 and 80 years old with pancreatic cancer. The specimen was peripheral blood, collected from a patient treated with proton-based radiotherapy. CDR3 coding DNA: TGTGCCAGCAATCTAGCCACAGATACGCAGTATTTT. It translates to CASNLATDTQYF.